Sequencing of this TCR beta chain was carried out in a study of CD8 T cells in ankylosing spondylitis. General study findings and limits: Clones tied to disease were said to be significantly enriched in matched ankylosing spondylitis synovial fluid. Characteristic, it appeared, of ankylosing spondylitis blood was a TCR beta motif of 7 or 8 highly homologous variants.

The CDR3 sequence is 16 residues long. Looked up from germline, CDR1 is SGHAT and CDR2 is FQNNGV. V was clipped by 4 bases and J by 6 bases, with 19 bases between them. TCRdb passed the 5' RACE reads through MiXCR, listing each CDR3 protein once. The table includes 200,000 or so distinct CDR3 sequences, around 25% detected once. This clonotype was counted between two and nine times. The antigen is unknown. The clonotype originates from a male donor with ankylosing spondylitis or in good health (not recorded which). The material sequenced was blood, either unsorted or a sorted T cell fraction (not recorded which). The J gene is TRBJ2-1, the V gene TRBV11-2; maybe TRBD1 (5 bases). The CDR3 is CASSSAEVTVFNEQFF. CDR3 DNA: TGTGCCAGCAGCTCAGCAGAAGTGACAGTGTTCAATGAGCAGTTCTTC.